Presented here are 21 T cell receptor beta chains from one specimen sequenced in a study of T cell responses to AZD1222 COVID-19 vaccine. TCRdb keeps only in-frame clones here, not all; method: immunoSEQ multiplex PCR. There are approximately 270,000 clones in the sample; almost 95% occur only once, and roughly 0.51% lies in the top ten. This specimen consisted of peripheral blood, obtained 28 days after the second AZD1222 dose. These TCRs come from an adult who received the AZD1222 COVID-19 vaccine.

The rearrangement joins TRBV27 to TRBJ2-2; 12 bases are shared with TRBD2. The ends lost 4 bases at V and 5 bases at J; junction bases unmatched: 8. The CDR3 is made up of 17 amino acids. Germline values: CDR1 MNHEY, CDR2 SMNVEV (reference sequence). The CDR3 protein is CASSSGQGTSGTGELFF. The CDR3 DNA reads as TGTGCCAGCAGTTCGGGGCAAGGGACTAGCGGGACCGGGGAGCTGTTTTTT.

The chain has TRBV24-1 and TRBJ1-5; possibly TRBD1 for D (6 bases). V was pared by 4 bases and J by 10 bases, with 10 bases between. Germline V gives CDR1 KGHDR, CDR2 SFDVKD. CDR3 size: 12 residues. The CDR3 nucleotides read TGTGCCACCAGTGACCTGGACAGTCCCCAGCATTTT. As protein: CATSDLDSPQHF.

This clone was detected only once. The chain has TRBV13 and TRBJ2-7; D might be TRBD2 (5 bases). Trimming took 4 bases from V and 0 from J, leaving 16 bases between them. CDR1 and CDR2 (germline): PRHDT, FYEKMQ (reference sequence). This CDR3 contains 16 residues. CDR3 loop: CASSSRAAALSYEQYF. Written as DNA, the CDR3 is TGTGCCAGCAGCTCGAGGGCAGCGGCCCTCTCCTACGAGCAGTACTTC.

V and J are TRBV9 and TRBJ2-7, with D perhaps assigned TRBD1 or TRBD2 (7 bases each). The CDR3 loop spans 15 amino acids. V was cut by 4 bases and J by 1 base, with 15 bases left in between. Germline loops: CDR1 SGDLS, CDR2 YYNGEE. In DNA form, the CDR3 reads TGTGCCAGCAGCCTGACAGCGGGACAGTCCTACGAGCAGTACTTC. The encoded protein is CASSLTAGQSYEQYF.

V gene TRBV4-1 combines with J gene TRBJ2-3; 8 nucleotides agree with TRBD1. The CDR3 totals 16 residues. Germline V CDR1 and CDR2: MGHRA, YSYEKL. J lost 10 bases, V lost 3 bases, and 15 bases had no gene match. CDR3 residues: CASSHLTGQVPEAQYF. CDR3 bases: TGCGCCAGCAGCCATCTCACGGGACAGGTTCCCGAAGCGCAGTATTTT.

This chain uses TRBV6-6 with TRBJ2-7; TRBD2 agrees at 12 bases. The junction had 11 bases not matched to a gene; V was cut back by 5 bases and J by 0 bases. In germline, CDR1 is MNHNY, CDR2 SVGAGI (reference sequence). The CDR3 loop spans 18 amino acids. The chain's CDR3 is CASSPGTSGPLSSYEQYF. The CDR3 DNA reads TGTGCCAGCAGTCCCGGGACTAGCGGGCCCCTCTCCTCCTACGAGCAGTACTTC.

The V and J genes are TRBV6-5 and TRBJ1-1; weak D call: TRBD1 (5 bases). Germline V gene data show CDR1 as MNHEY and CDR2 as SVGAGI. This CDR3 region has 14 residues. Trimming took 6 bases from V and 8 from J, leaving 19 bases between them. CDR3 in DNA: TGTGCCAGCAGCCTCCAGGGAGGCGGTACCGAAGCTTTCTTT. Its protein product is CASSLQGGGTEAFF.

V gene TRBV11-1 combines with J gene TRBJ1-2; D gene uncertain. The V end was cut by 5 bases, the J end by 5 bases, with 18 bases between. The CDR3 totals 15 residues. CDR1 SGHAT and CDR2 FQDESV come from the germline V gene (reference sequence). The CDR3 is CASSKSETAPYGYTF. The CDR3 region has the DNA TGTGCCAGCAGCAAATCGGAAACAGCCCCATATGGCTACACCTTC.

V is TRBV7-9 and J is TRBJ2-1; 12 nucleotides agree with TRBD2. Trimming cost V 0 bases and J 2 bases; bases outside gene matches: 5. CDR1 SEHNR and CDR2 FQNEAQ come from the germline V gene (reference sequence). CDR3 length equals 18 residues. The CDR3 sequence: CASSLARTSGTTYNEQFF. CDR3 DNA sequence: TGTGCCAGCAGCTTAGCGAGGACTAGCGGGACAACCTACAATGAGCAGTTCTTC.

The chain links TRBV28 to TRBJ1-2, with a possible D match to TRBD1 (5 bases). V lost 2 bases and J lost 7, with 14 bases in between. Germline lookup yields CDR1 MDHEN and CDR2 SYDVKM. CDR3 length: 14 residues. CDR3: CASSLGGGPRGYTF. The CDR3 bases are TGTGCCAGCAGTTTAGGGGGGGGACCGCGTGGCTACACCTTC.

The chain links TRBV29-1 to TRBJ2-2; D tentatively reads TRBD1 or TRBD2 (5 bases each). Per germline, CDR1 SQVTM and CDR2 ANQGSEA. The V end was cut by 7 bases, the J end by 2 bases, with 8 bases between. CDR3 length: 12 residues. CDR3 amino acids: CSGGGNTGELFF. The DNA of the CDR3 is TGCAGCGGTGGGGGAAACACCGGGGAGCTGTTTTTT.

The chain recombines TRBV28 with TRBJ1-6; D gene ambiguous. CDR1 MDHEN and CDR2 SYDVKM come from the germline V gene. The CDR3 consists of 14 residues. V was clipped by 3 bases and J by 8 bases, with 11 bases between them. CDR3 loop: CASSFGGNDSPLHF. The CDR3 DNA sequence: TGTGCCAGCAGTTTCGGCGGGAACGATTCACCCCTCCACTTT.

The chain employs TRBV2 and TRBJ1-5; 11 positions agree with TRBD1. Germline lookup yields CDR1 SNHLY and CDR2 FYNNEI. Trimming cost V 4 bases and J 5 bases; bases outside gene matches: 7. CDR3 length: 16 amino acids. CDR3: CASSGTGGEPYQPQHF. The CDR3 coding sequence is TGTGCCAGCAGTGGGACAGGGGGCGAGCCCTATCAGCCCCAGCATTTT.

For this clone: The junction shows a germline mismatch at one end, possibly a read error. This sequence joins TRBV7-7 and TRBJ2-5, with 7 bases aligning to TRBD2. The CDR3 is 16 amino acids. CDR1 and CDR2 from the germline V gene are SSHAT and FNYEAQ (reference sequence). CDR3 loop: CASSSHLGGEEETQYF. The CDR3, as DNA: TGTGCTAGCAGCTCCCATTTGGGGGGGGAGGAAGAGACCCAGTACTTC.

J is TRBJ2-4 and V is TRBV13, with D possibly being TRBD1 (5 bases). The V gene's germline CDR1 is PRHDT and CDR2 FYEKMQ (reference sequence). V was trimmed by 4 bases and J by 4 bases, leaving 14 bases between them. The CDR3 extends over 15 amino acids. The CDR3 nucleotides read TGTGCCAGCAGCTCAATCAGGGCAGTAAAAAACATTCAGTACTTC. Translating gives CASSSIRAVKNIQYF.

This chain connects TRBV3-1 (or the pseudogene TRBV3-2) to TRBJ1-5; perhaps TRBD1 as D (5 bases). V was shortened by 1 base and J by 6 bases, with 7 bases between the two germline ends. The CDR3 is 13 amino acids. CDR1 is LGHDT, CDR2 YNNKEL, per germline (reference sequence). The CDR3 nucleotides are TGTGCCAGCAGCCAAGCGGGGGGTCAGCCCCAGCATTTT. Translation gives CASSQAGGQPQHF.

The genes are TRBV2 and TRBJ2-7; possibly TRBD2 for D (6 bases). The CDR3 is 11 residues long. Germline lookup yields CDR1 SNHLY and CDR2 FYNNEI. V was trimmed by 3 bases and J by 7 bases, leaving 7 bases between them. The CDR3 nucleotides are TGTGCCAGCAGTGACGGACTAGAGCAGTACTTC. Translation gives CASSDGLEQYF. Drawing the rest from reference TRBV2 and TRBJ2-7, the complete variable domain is EPEVTQTPSHQVTQMGQEVILRCVPISNHLYFYWYRQILGQKVEFLVSFYNNEISEKSEIFDDQFSVERPDGSNFTLKIRSTKLEDSAMYFCASSDGLEQYFGPGTRLTVT.

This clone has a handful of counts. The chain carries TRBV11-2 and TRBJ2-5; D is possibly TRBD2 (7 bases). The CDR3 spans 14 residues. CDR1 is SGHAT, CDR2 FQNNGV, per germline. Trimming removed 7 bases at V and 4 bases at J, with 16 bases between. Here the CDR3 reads CASTRGGGRETQYF. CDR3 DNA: TGTGCCAGCACCCGTGGGGGGGGCAGAGAGACCCAGTACTTC.

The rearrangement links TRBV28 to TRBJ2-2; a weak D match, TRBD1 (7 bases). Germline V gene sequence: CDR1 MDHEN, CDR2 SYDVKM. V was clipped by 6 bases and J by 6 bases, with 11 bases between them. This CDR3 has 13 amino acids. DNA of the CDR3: TGTGCCAGCAGCGGAGGGGGCCCCGGGGAGCTGTTTTTT. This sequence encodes CASSGGGPGELFF.

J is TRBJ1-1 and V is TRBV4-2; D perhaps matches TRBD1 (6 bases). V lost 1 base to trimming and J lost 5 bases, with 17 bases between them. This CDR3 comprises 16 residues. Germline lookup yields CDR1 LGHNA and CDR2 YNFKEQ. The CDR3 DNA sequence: TGTGCCAGCAGCCAAGTAGGGGGGGCAGGACATACTGAAGCTTTCTTT. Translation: CASSQVGGAGHTEAFF.

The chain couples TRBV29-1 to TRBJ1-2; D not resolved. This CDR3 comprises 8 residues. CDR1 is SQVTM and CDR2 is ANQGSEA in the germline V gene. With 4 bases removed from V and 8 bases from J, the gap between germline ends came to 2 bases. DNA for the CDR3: TGCAGCGTTGGGGGCTACACCTTC. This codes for CSVGGYTF.